Reported below is one TCR beta chain. Its antigen remains undetermined. No clone much larger than this one lies a single base away; base qualities are absent. The collaborating institutions used their own protocols to collect whole blood in K2EDTA tubes. Collaborator samples were shipped for TCRbeta analysis as frozen whole blood, isolated PBMCs, or DNA extracted from either sample type. The immunoSEQ Assay, a bias-controlled multiplex PCR, was used to amplify TCRbeta CDR3 regions from genomic DNA. Per the authors' processing: The number of nucleated cells in each sample was estimated from the amplification of reference gene primers within the assay. Sequence reads were collapsed and filtered to measure the absolute abundance of every unique TCRbeta CDR3 rearrangement. Productive Simpson clonality was computed per sample as the square root of Simpson's diversity index over productive rearrangements. As stored in TCRdb, this immuneACCESS dataset retains in-frame rearrangements with V and J assigned. A fraction of the clones does not appear; measured against another copy, unresolved V genes explain less than half of the discrepancy, and the remainder lacks a known reason. Clonal size and the V and J genes are those of that table, whereas D and trimming came from the DNA. This sample is represented by 72,000 or so clones; approximately 88% of them were singletons. The ten largest account for 5% to 6.5% of the sample.

These data originate in a study of blood T cell repertoires in COVID-19 (dated by TCRdb to the early 2020s). At the level of the whole study: The collaborator samples originated in the United States, Italy and Spain and spanned the acute and convalescent phases of COVID-19. The material from the prospective study consisted of cDNA or gDNA derived from T cells, B-cell-depleted T cells, or PBMCs. The dataset comprised deeply sampled blood TCRbeta repertoires from subjects exposed to, actively infected with, or recovered from COVID-19. The repertoires were released in a freely available public database intended as a resource for research on the immune response to SARS-CoV-2. Samples were obtained from the ongoing ImmuneRACE study (first 160 participants) and from over 1,000 subjects provided by 6 global collaborators. Sample metadata almost always included a de-identified subject ID, COVID-19 status, age in years and sex. HLA class I and class II types, where available, came from metadata supplied by the sample provider rather than from assay-based typing.

What the work shows at the level of the full study, not this receptor alone: The amount of clinical and demographic metadata varied by source and participant and was provided uncurated.

Per the germline V gene (reference sequence), LNHDA is the CDR1 and SQIVND is the CDR2. Its CDR3 holds 16 amino acids, cysteine through phenylalanine. CDR3 DNA only is kept here, 48 bases in frame from base 1. The junction shows trimming of 0 bases on V and 4 bases on J, and the gene matches do not reach 3 bases of it. The sequenced sample was peripheral blood. The rearrangement combines TRBV19 with TRBJ1-5; a stretch of 10 junction bases matches TRBD1. This TCR was sampled from a man aged 50 to 59 with active COVID-19. The CDR3 protein: CASSIDGGQGNQPQHF. The nucleotide sequence reads as follows: TGTGCCAGTAGTATAGATGGGGGACAGGGGAATCAGCCCCAGCATTTT.